The T cell receptor beta chain under discussion was sequenced for a study of cytomegalovirus exposure and HLA in healthy donors. The study's findings and limits: There were reportedly fewer N-insertions in an Asian-associated ancestry cluster than the approximately 670-donor mean, in a later analysis. Further analysis, carried out later, found HLA-associated TCR beta chains more clonally expanded than equally common other chains. Researchers had no immune exposure information except CMV serostatus available.

This clone was found once. No antigen is known for it. The study sampled nominally healthy donors, though unrecorded immune exposures were likely. PCR primers comprised 60 Vbeta and 13 Jbeta primers. Libraries were prepared by immunoSEQ multiplex PCR; TCRdb keeps only in-frame clonotypes and omits some of them. The top ten hold more than 0.7% of the sample, which has about 160,000 clones, around 88% seen once. The sample taken for sequencing was PBMCs. This receptor was taken from a woman aged 25 to 39 in good health and CMV-seronegative.

As DNA, the CDR3 is TGTGCCTGGAGATCGACTAGCGGGAGTCTAGGTGAGCAGTTCTTC. Translated: CAWRSTSGSLGEQFF. The chain couples TRBV30 to TRBJ2-1; 12 positions agree with TRBD2. The CDR3 has 15 amino acids. V was clipped by 3 bases and J by 9 bases; unmatched bases: 9. CDR1 is GTSNPN, CDR2 SVGIG, per germline (reference sequence).